Sequencing of this TCR beta chain was carried out in a study of shared clonotypes between healthy human individuals (dated by TCRdb to between 2020 and 2021). About the full investigation: The cohort comprised two women and a few men aged 18 to 49 years. Per donor, three plates each were used for CD4 naive and CD4 memory, two for CD8 naive, and one for CD8 memory. Blood TCR repertoires of a handful of healthy adults were deeply sequenced to estimate repertoire size and the extent of clonotype sharing between individuals. Libraries were prepared and TCR repertoires were sequenced by different laboratories using diverse techniques, in order to increase sequencing depth and limit assay-specific biases. Each donor's leukapheresis produced roughly between about 0.85 and 10 billion PBMCs. On the study overall, not on this receptor specifically: Incomplete sequencing was indicated by rarefaction of sorted-subset datasets, despite the large sequencing depth. Sampling was restricted to blood, and TCR repertoires in tissue are likely to differ from TCR repertoires in blood. Naive subsets generally had larger estimated clonotype richness than memory subsets did. Compared with non-shared clonotypes, the clonotypes found in all four sorted-subset donors had higher generation probabilities. Sharing across several donors was observed for about 5% of naive CD4, under 4% of naive CD8, roughly 2.3% of memory CD4, and about 0.38% of memory CD8 clonotypes. Pairwise subsampling indicated that sequencing depth was expected to affect the degree of clonotype sharing among donors. The genetic and exposure-history diversity represented was limited by the small number of donors.

About this clone: Which antigen it targets is not known. Base qualities are not at hand, and no much larger clone is one base apart.

Using the deep immunoSEQ assay, multiplex PCR amplified TCR CDR3 regions from genomic DNA. Extracted genomic DNA from each cell subset was spread evenly across all wells of several immunoSEQ 96-well plates, with each plate serving as a replicate. Each replicate PCR for sorted subsets received about 200 ng genomic DNA, equal to roughly 33,000 T cell genomes. Purified libraries were measured with a Qubit 3.0 fluorometer, size-checked on a Bioanalyzer 2100, and measured again with the KAPA Library Quantification kit. Every immunoSEQ 96-well plate was sequenced on a separate single-read 150-cycle Illumina NextSeq 550 flow cell. On the authors' methods: Because the immunoSEQ output included only junctional sequences and no quality scores, the filtering could not be the same as the filtering used for full-length reads. To assign V/J genes and CDR3, sequences were annotated using PyIR, a Python wrapper for IgBLAST v1.9, with IMGT germline references. Reads with weak V/J assignments (E-value above 1e-6), missing CDR3, stop codons, out-of-frame junctions, or ambiguous translated residues were removed. V3J clonotypes were defined as sequences sharing the same inferred V gene, J gene, and CDR3 amino acid sequence. The percentage overlap between two repertoires was calculated by dividing the number of shared unique clonotypes by the size of the smaller repertoire. RTK rarefaction, the Chao1 estimator, and Recon v2.1 estimates of unobserved clonotypes were used to assess repertoire richness. Generation probabilities for all TCRbeta clonotypes obtained by the gDNA method from several donors were computed using OLGA. The clones in this table, taken by TCRdb from immuneACCESS, are in-frame only. Not every clone is retained; where verified, under half of the shortfall comes from an unresolved V gene, and the cause of the rest is unknown. D and trimming were read from the DNA, whereas the V and J calls and clone size are those reported in that table. The sample includes more than 2 million clones, with 93% observed a single time. Around 1.7% of the sample is in the top ten clones.

CD8 naive samples consisted of CD45RO-negative cells that were positively selected for CCR7, yielding a CD45RA+CCR7+ population without TemRA cells. The donors were healthy, HIV-negative adults with no recently reported acute infections or vaccinations. Every donor was a Caucasian adult living in Nashville, Tennessee, USA. After blood collection by leukapheresis, PBMCs were isolated using Ficoll-Histopaque density gradient centrifugation and then cryopreserved in the vapor phase of liquid nitrogen. Analytical flow cytometry was used to check the purity and quantity of each magnetically sorted T cell population. Each sorted fraction had its genomic DNA isolated and then quantified by UV absorbance on a Nanodrop 2000c. Spanning cysteine to phenylalanine, the CDR3 consists of 15 amino acids. The entry retains the CDR3 DNA only, 45 bases that are in frame from base 1. Per the germline V gene, LGHNA is the CDR1 and YSLEER is the CDR2. At the junction V is shortened by 0 bases and J by 4 bases, with 10 bases in between.

The rearrangement combines TRBV4-3 with TRBJ1-3; possibly the D gene is TRBD1, per 5 matching bases. The sequence was obtained from a man aged 18 to 29 in good health. Some clones in this sample may be carry-over from other donors' samples. Sequenced sample: naive CD8+ T cells from PBMCs. The cell subset or site label here, explained by the study, means: CD45RA+CCR7+. The sequenced DNA: TGCGCCAGCAGCCAAGATCGAGGGGTCGGAAACACCATATATTTT. This codes for CASSQDRGVGNTIYF.